This is a list of T cell receptor beta chains from one sample in a study of T cell clonotyping in hematopoietic cell transplantation. The repertoire was sequenced with immunoSEQ multiplex PCR; TCRdb's copy has only in-frame clones and lacks some. The sample has approximately 18,000 clones, approximately 75% seen once. Sequencing used peripheral blood mononuclear cells, obtained before stem cell transplant. These receptor sequences come from a man in his 60s with acute myeloid leukemia. Some clones in this sample may be carry-over from other donors' samples. The CDR3 runs from the conserved cysteine through the conserved F or W. D genes are given only for firm matches. Where a row states a size, it is once, few, many or the class of an expanded clone; other rows omit it.

v_call	clone_size	j_call	d_call	cdr3_aa	cdr3_nt
TRBV7-2	-	TRBJ1-2	TRBD1	CASSKPGQGPTGYTF	TGTGCCAGCAGCAAACCGGGACAGGGCCCCACTGGCTACACCTTC
TRBV30	-	TRBJ1-4	TRBD1	CALPLQGGEKLFF	TGTGCCTTACCCCTACAGGGGGGTGAAAAACTGTTTTTT
TRBV6-5	-	TRBJ2-5	-	CASSYSWSGKQETQYF	TGTGCCAGCAGTTACTCATGGTCAGGCAAACAAGAGACCCAGTACTTC
TRBV6-5	-	TRBJ2-5	-	CASSSSGFSKETQYF	TGTGCCAGCAGCTCCTCAGGGTTCTCCAAAGAGACCCAGTACTTC
TRBV6-5	-	TRBJ1-2	TRBD1	CASRITGDPGYTF	TGTGCCAGCAGAATCACAGGGGACCCTGGCTACACCTTC
TRBV5-6	-	TRBJ2-3	TRBD2	CASSGGGISTDTQYF	TGTGCCAGCAGCGGGGGGGGAATTAGCACAGATACGCAGTATTTT
TRBV27	-	TRBJ1-2	-	CASSPTLGPVYGYTF	TGTGCCAGCAGCCCGACTCTTGGTCCTGTCTATGGCTACACCTTC
TRBV6-1	-	TRBJ2-7	TRBD1	CASSPKWDSYEQYF	TGTGCCAGCAGTCCGAAATGGGACAGCTACGAGCAGTACTTC
TRBV7-2	-	TRBJ2-3	-	CASSPGGLFDTQYF	TGTGCCAGCAGCCCTGGGGGGCTGTTTGATACGCAGTATTTT
TRBV5-1	-	TRBJ2-7	-	CASSTGGLVDEQYF	TGCGCCAGCTCCACAGGGGGACTAGTTGACGAGCAGTACTTC
TRBV4-1	once	TRBJ1-2	-	CASSQEGLRDYGYTF	TGCGCCAGCAGCCAAGAGGGCTTACGGGACTATGGCTACACCTTC
TRBV6-5	-	TRBJ2-2	TRBD2	CASSSRGSGGGELFF	TGTGCCAGCAGTTCCCGGGGTAGCGGGGGCGGGGAGCTGTTTTTT
TRBV19	-	TRBJ2-4	TRBD1	CASSPRQGLGDKNIQYF	TGTGCCAGTAGTCCGCGACAGGGGTTGGGGGACAAAAACATTCAGTACTTC
TRBV29-1	-	TRBJ2-1	-	CSVVWVTSYNEQFF	TGCAGCGTTGTGTGGGTTACTAGCTACAATGAGCAGTTCTTC
TRBV11-1	-	TRBJ2-7	-	CASSPTGGKGDEQYF	TGTGCCAGCAGCCCCACGGGCGGGAAAGGGGACGAGCAGTACTTC
TRBV6-5	-	TRBJ1-5	-	CASTYSDQPQHF	TGTGCCAGCACCTACTCGGATCAGCCCCAGCATTTT
TRBV5-6	-	TRBJ2-7	-	CASSPTGRYEQYF	TGTGCCAGCAGCCCCACGGGACGCTACGAGCAGTACTTC
TRBV9	-	TRBJ1-2	-	CASSVAPRQETYGYTF	TGTGCCAGCAGCGTAGCCCCGAGGCAGGAGACCTATGGCTACACCTTC
TRBV9	-	TRBJ2-7	TRBD2	CASSPSLAGPYEQYF	TGTGCCAGCAGCCCCAGTCTAGCGGGCCCCTACGAGCAGTACTTC
TRBV27	-	TRBJ1-1	-	CASSQGGEAFF	TGTGCCAGCAGTCAAGGAGGGGAAGCTTTCTTT
TRBV6-1	-	TRBJ2-1	TRBD1	CASRETGQGFLNEQFF	TGTGCCAGCAGAGAAACCGGACAGGGGTTTTTGAATGAGCAGTTCTTC
TRBV29-1	once	TRBJ2-7	-	CSVGSGWNEQYF	TGCAGCGTTGGGTCAGGATGGAACGAGCAGTACTTC
TRBV6-5	-	TRBJ1-6	TRBD1	CASTEGTGYSPLHF	TGTGCCAGCACCGAAGGGACAGGATATTCACCCCTCCACTTT
TRBV4-2	-	TRBJ1-2	TRBD1	CASSRGRDRVYGYTF	TGTGCCAGCAGCCGAGGAAGGGACAGGGTTTATGGCTACACCTTC
TRBV5-1	-	TRBJ1-2	-	CASSLGQAEITNYGYTF	TGCGCCAGCAGTTTGGGTCAGGCGGAAATAACTAACTATGGCTACACCTTC
TRBV30	-	TRBJ2-3	-	CAWSVRGTSIPDTQYF	TGTGCCTGGAGTGTACGGGGTACCAGTATCCCAGATACGCAGTATTTT
TRBV7-2	-	TRBJ2-7	TRBD2	CASSLLAGAPYEQYF	TGTGCCAGCAGCTTACTAGCGGGAGCCCCCTACGAGCAGTACTTC
TRBV11-3	-	TRBJ1-6	-	CASSLVPDSPLHF	TGTGCCTCCTCTCTGGTTCCAGATTCACCCCTCCACTTT
TRBV25-1	-	TRBJ2-1	TRBD2	CASSFAGGTNEQFF	TGTGCCAGCAGTTTTGCGGGGGGCACCAATGAGCAGTTCTTC
TRBV7-8	-	TRBJ1-5	-	CASSLLGVWNQPQHF	TGTGCCAGCAGCTTACTGGGAGTGTGGAATCAGCCCCAGCATTTT
TRBV11-2	-	TRBJ2-3	-	CASSPRGGADTQYF	TGTGCCAGCAGCCCCAGAGGTGGTGCAGATACGCAGTATTTT
TRBV5-4	-	TRBJ1-6	-	CASSEGGGSYNSPLHF	TGTGCCAGCAGCGAAGGAGGGGGGTCCTATAATTCACCCCTCCATTTT
TRBV7-6	-	TRBJ1-5	TRBD1	CASSLAEPMTGEEQPQHF	TGTGCCAGCAGCTTAGCCGAACCCATGACAGGGGAGGAGCAGCCCCAGCATTTT
TRBV27	few	TRBJ2-5	-	CATSRGPLLQETQYF	TGTGCCACCAGCCGGGGACCGCTTCTCCAAGAGACCCAGTACTTC
TRBV4-3	-	TRBJ1-6	-	CASSQGSPNSPLHF	TGCGCCAGCAGCCAGGGGTCCCCGAATTCACCCCTCCACTTT
TRBV6-6	-	TRBJ2-3	-	CASSLLSGDTQYF	TGTGCCAGCAGCCTCCTATCAGGAGATACGCAGTATTTT
TRBV14	few	TRBJ2-5	-	CASSQARETQYF	TGTGCCAGCAGCCAAGCCCGGGAGACCCAGTACTTC
TRBV4-3	-	TRBJ2-7	TRBD2	CASSQDPSGGYEQYF	TGCGCCAGCAGCCAAGACCCTAGCGGGGGCTACGAGCAGTACTTC
TRBV19	-	TRBJ2-3	-	CASSTTGGASTDTQYF	TGTGCCAGTAGTACTACAGGGGGGGCAAGCACAGATACGCAGTATTTT
TRBV18	few	TRBJ1-3	-	CASSPPSGQTNTIYF	TGTGCCAGCTCACCACCGTCCGGACAGACAAACACCATATATTTT
TRBV28	-	TRBJ1-2	-	CASSLGPIANYGYTF	TGTGCCAGCAGTTTAGGGCCCATCGCTAACTATGGCTACACCTTC
TRBV9	-	TRBJ1-1	-	CASSDGAALNTEAFF	TGTGCCAGCAGCGACGGGGCCGCTTTGAACACTGAAGCTTTCTTT
TRBV27	few	TRBJ2-2	TRBD1	CATGTGSTGELFF	TGTGCCACCGGGACAGGAAGCACCGGGGAGCTGTTTTTT
TRBV11-3	-	TRBJ1-1	-	CASSLMIGFGMNTEAFF	TGTGCCAGCAGCTTAATGATAGGGTTTGGGATGAACACTGAAGCTTTCTTT
TRBV30	few	TRBJ1-5	-	CAWSRQEDQPQHF	TGTGCCTGGAGTCGGCAGGAGGATCAGCCCCAGCATTTT
TRBV5-1	-	TRBJ2-5	-	CASSSQGNVKETQYF	TGCGCCAGCAGCTCACAGGGCAACGTGAAAGAGACCCAGTACTTC
TRBV19	once	TRBJ2-1	-	CASGGRNNEQFF	TGTGCCAGTGGGGGTCGAAACAATGAGCAGTTCTTC
TRBV2	few	TRBJ2-3	TRBD2	CASRLAGGTDTQYF	TGTGCCAGCAGGCTAGCGGGGGGCACAGATACGCAGTATTTT
TRBV5-6	-	TRBJ2-1	TRBD1	CASSWGTGDNEQFF	TGTGCCAGCAGCTGGGGGACAGGCGATAATGAGCAGTTCTTC
TRBV2	few	TRBJ1-5	-	CAPRDQPQHF	TGTGCCCCCAGGGATCAGCCCCAGCATTTT
TRBV7-2	-	TRBJ1-1	-	CASSLGGAEAFF	TGTGCCAGCAGCTTAGGAGGGGCTGAAGCTTTCTTT